The rows below give T cell receptor beta chains drawn from one sample of a study of T-cell memory formation after mild COVID-19. TCRdb reprocessed the 5' RACE reads with MiXCR, giving one entry per CDR3 protein. The table lists approximately 65,000 distinct CDR3 sequences, over 15% of them singletons. The sample taken for sequencing was PBMCs or a T cell subset sorted from them (not recorded which). These receptor sequences come from an adult woman who had mild COVID-19 (a few samples of this study predate the infection). Cell type and time point are not known. CDR3s include the opening cysteine and the closing phenylalanine or tryptophan. A D gene is named only where the DNA matches it firmly. Part of the rows lack a size; the others show once, few, many or a class for expanded clones.

D gene: .
J gene: TRBJ1-2
clone size: .
V gene: TRBV15
CDR3 DNA: TGTGCCACCAGCAGAGATTTGCCGACTAACTATGGCTACACCTTC
CDR3 protein: CATSRDLPTNYGYTF

D gene: .
J gene: TRBJ1-1
clone size: .
V gene: TRBV30
CDR3 DNA: TGTGCCTGGAAACAGGAGACAGATCGGAACACTGAAGCTTTCTTT
CDR3 protein: CAWKQETDRNTEAFF

D gene: .
J gene: TRBJ1-1
clone size: .
V gene: TRBV6-5
CDR3 DNA: TGTGCCAGCAGTTCCTTTGGGGGGACTGAAGCTTTCTTT
CDR3 protein: CASSSFGGTEAFF

D gene: .
J gene: TRBJ2-1
clone size: medium-sized
V gene: TRBV20-1
CDR3 DNA: TGCAGTGCGGGTGGACTATCCTACAATGAGCAGTTCTTC
CDR3 protein: CSAGGLSYNEQFF

D gene: .
J gene: TRBJ2-7
clone size: few
V gene: TRBV21-1
CDR3 DNA: TGTGCCAGCAGCAATGTTACCAGGCTTACCTACGAGCAGTACTTC
CDR3 protein: CASSNVTRLTYEQYF

D gene: TRBD2
J gene: TRBJ2-1
clone size: few
V gene: TRBV7-9
CDR3 DNA: TGTGCCAGCAGCCTCAGGGTGGGGGGGGACAATGAGCAGTTCTTC
CDR3 protein: CASSLRVGGDNEQFF

D gene: .
J gene: TRBJ2-7
clone size: large
V gene: TRBV4-3
CDR3 DNA: TGCGCCAGCAGCCAAGTTGCGGATTTCTCCTACGAGCAGTACTTC
CDR3 protein: CASSQVADFSYEQYF

D gene: TRBD2
J gene: TRBJ2-3
clone size: few
V gene: TRBV7-3
CDR3 DNA: TGTGCCAGCAGCCCGATAGCGGGAGGTGGCACAGATACGCAGTATTTT
CDR3 protein: CASSPIAGGGTDTQYF

D gene: .
J gene: TRBJ2-5
clone size: .
V gene: TRBV7-8
CDR3 DNA: TGTGCCAGCAGCCCACTTCAAGAGACCCAGTACTTC
CDR3 protein: CASSPLQETQYF

D gene: TRBD2
J gene: TRBJ2-5
clone size: few
V gene: TRBV6-5
CDR3 DNA: TGTGCCAGCAGTTACTTCAGCGGGGGAGAGACCCAGTACTTC
CDR3 protein: CASSYFSGGETQYF

D gene: .
J gene: TRBJ1-2
clone size: .
V gene: TRBV19
CDR3 DNA: TGTGCCAGTAGTATAGTAAACCGCTATGGCTACACCTTC
CDR3 protein: CASSIVNRYGYTF

D gene: .
J gene: TRBJ2-1
clone size: few
V gene: TRBV15
CDR3 DNA: TGTGCCACCAGCAGGGGGGACGGCCTTGAGCAGTTCTTC
CDR3 protein: CATSRGDGLEQFF

D gene: TRBD1
J gene: TRBJ1-1
clone size: .
V gene: TRBV7-2
CDR3 DNA: TGTGCCAGCAGCTTAGCGCCACGGACAGGGTACACTGAAGCTTTCTTT
CDR3 protein: CASSLAPRTGYTEAFF

D gene: TRBD1
J gene: TRBJ2-4
clone size: few
V gene: TRBV5-6
CDR3 DNA: TGTGCCAGCAGCTTAGGGACAGGGGGGAGCATTCAGTACTTC
CDR3 protein: CASSLGTGGSIQYF

D gene: TRBD1
J gene: TRBJ2-1
clone size: few
V gene: TRBV7-6
CDR3 DNA: TGTGCCAGCAGCTTAGGACAGGGTAATAGCTACAATGAGCAGTTCTTC
CDR3 protein: CASSLGQGNSYNEQFF

D gene: .
J gene: TRBJ2-7
clone size: .
V gene: TRBV12-3/TRBV12-4
CDR3 DNA: TGTGCCAGCAGTTTCACTAGCTCCTACGAGCAGTACTTC
CDR3 protein: CASSFTSSYEQYF

D gene: .
J gene: TRBJ2-1
clone size: many
V gene: TRBV7-6
CDR3 DNA: TGTGCCAGCAGCTTACGTGACACGCGGGCCGAGGAGCAGTTCTTC
CDR3 protein: CASSLRDTRAEEQFF

D gene: .
J gene: TRBJ1-2
clone size: few
V gene: TRBV7-9
CDR3 DNA: TGTGCCAGCAGCTTAGAGGGCTGGATGGACTATGGCTACACCTTC
CDR3 protein: CASSLEGWMDYGYTF

D gene: .
J gene: TRBJ1-1
clone size: few
V gene: TRBV9
CDR3 DNA: TGTGCCAGCAGCCCCTCCCTAGCGAACACTGAAGCTTTCTTT
CDR3 protein: CASSPSLANTEAFF

D gene: .
J gene: TRBJ2-1
clone size: few
V gene: TRBV9
CDR3 DNA: TGTGCCAGCAGCGTAGTTGACCTTTCCTACAATGAGCAGTTCTTC
CDR3 protein: CASSVVDLSYNEQFF

D gene: .
J gene: TRBJ2-3
clone size: .
V gene: TRBV14
CDR3 DNA: TGTGCCAGCAGCCAAAACCCCTTTCGAGATACGCAGTATTTT
CDR3 protein: CASSQNPFRDTQYF

D gene: TRBD2
J gene: TRBJ2-1
clone size: .
V gene: TRBV20-1
CDR3 DNA: TGCAGTGCTAGAGATCGATGGGGGTCTAGCGGGGTTAGCTCCTACAATGAGCAGTTCTTC
CDR3 protein: CSARDRWGSSGVSSYNEQFF

D gene: .
J gene: TRBJ2-7
clone size: few
V gene: TRBV7-6
CDR3 DNA: TGTGCCAGCAGCGGGGAGTTGAGCCCCTTCTACGAGCAGTACTTC
CDR3 protein: CASSGELSPFYEQYF

D gene: TRBD2
J gene: TRBJ2-7
clone size: .
V gene: TRBV4-1
CDR3 DNA: TGCGCCAGCAGCCAAGAATGGTCTAGCGGTACCTACGAGCAGTACTTC
CDR3 protein: CASSQEWSSGTYEQYF

D gene: TRBD1
J gene: TRBJ2-2
clone size: .
V gene: TRBV7-9
CDR3 DNA: TGTGCCAGCAGCTTAGCCGGGACAGCCGGAACCGGGGAGCTGTTTTTT
CDR3 protein: CASSLAGTAGTGELFF

D gene: .
J gene: TRBJ1-5
clone size: .
V gene: TRBV12-3/TRBV12-4
CDR3 DNA: TGTGCCAGCAGCTTACACAGCTTTGGGGATCAGCCCCAGCATTTT
CDR3 protein: CASSLHSFGDQPQHF

D gene: .
J gene: TRBJ2-7
clone size: .
V gene: TRBV5-5
CDR3 DNA: TGTGCCAGCAGCCCACTTATAGACAGGTCCACCTGCTTC
CDR3 protein: CASSPLIDRSTCF

D gene: .
J gene: TRBJ2-1
clone size: .
V gene: TRBV20-1
CDR3 DNA: TGCAGTGCTAGAGCCCAAGGACAGAGCTCCTACAATGAGCAGTTCTTC
CDR3 protein: CSARAQGQSSYNEQFF

D gene: .
J gene: TRBJ2-7
clone size: .
V gene: TRBV10-3
CDR3 DNA: TGTGCCATCAGTGATCCTACGACGGTATACGAGCAGTACTTC
CDR3 protein: CAISDPTTVYEQYF

D gene: .
J gene: TRBJ2-7
clone size: few
V gene: TRBV4-3
CDR3 DNA: TGCGCCAGCAGCCAAGATCTTACGGGGTCCTACGAGCAGTACTTC
CDR3 protein: CASSQDLTGSYEQYF

D gene: .
J gene: TRBJ2-3
clone size: .
V gene: TRBV5-1
CDR3 DNA: TGCGCCAGCAGCAGCCTGACAGAAGATACGCAGTATTTT
CDR3 protein: CASSSLTEDTQYF

D gene: .
J gene: TRBJ1-2
clone size: .
V gene: TRBV24-1
CDR3 DNA: TGTGCCACCAGTGACAAGACAGCTAACTATGGCTACACCTTC
CDR3 protein: CATSDKTANYGYTF

D gene: .
J gene: TRBJ1-1
clone size: few
V gene: TRBV5-1
CDR3 DNA: TGCGCCAGCGGCCAGGTCCCTGAGGACACTGAAGCTTTCTTT
CDR3 protein: CASGQVPEDTEAFF

D gene: TRBD1
J gene: TRBJ2-1
clone size: few
V gene: TRBV7-3
CDR3 DNA: TGTGCCAGCAGCCCATGGGGACAGGAGACCTACAATGAGCAGTTCTTC
CDR3 protein: CASSPWGQETYNEQFF

D gene: .
J gene: TRBJ1-5
clone size: .
V gene: TRBV12-3/TRBV12-4
CDR3 DNA: TGTGCCAGCAGTTTAGTTGTTCGCGGCACGAAAGGTGATCAGCCCCAGCATTTT
CDR3 protein: CASSLVVRGTKGDQPQHF

D gene: TRBD2
J gene: TRBJ2-7
clone size: few
V gene: TRBV3-1
CDR3 DNA: TGTGCCAGCAGCCATCGGACTAGTGGGTACGAGCAGTACTTC
CDR3 protein: CASSHRTSGYEQYF

D gene: .
J gene: TRBJ2-1
clone size: few
V gene: TRBV7-9
CDR3 DNA: TGTGCCAGCAGCTTAGGGAGGGAGTTGGTAAATGAGCAGTTCTTC
CDR3 protein: CASSLGRELVNEQFF

D gene: .
J gene: TRBJ2-7
clone size: few
V gene: TRBV20-1
CDR3 DNA: TGCAGTGCTAGAGCAAGCTGGAATTACGAGCAGTACTTC
CDR3 protein: CSARASWNYEQYF

D gene: .
J gene: TRBJ1-3
clone size: .
V gene: TRBV20-1
CDR3 DNA: TGCAGTGCTACCCGACTGGGCTCGGGAAACACCATATATTTT
CDR3 protein: CSATRLGSGNTIYF

D gene: .
J gene: TRBJ2-3
clone size: .
V gene: TRBV30
CDR3 DNA: TGTGCCTGGAGACGGCTAGCCCTCACAGATACGCAGTATTTT
CDR3 protein: CAWRRLALTDTQYF

D gene: TRBD2
J gene: TRBJ2-3
clone size: .
V gene: TRBV20-1
CDR3 DNA: TGCAGTGCGGAACTAGCGGGGGGGAGCACAGATACGCAGTATTTT
CDR3 protein: CSAELAGGSTDTQYF

D gene: .
J gene: TRBJ2-7
clone size: .
V gene: TRBV29-1
CDR3 DNA: TGCAGCGTCTTGGCAACGGACTCCTACGAGCAGTACTTC
CDR3 protein: CSVLATDSYEQYF

D gene: TRBD2
J gene: TRBJ2-7
clone size: few
V gene: TRBV20-1
CDR3 DNA: TGCAGTGCTAGAGATATTGGGACTAAGCGCGAGCAGTACTTC
CDR3 protein: CSARDIGTKREQYF

D gene: .
J gene: TRBJ2-1
clone size: .
V gene: TRBV5-8
CDR3 DNA: TGTGCCAGCAGCTTTCAAGTTATAGGAGGGGTCTTC
CDR3 protein: CASSFQVIGGVF

D gene: TRBD1
J gene: TRBJ2-7
clone size: .
V gene: TRBV2
CDR3 DNA: TGTGCCAGCACCGGGACAGGGGCTCCCTACGAGCAGTACTTC
CDR3 protein: CASTGTGAPYEQYF

D gene: .
J gene: TRBJ1-1
clone size: few
V gene: TRBV30
CDR3 DNA: TGTGCCTGGGATGTGATTGGTGTCGGGGCGGAAGCTTTCTTT
CDR3 protein: CAWDVIGVGAEAFF

D gene: TRBD1
J gene: TRBJ2-1
clone size: few
V gene: TRBV24-1
CDR3 DNA: TGTGCCACCAGTGATTGGACAGGGGCCGTTAATGAGCAGTTCTTC
CDR3 protein: CATSDWTGAVNEQFF

D gene: .
J gene: TRBJ2-7
clone size: few
V gene: TRBV15
CDR3 DNA: TGTGCCACCAGCAGTAGCCCCGGGAGCTCCTACGAGCAGTACTTC
CDR3 protein: CATSSSPGSSYEQYF

D gene: TRBD2
J gene: TRBJ2-1
clone size: many
V gene: TRBV6-4
CDR3 DNA: TGTGCCAGCAGTGGGACTAGCGGCTCCTACAATGAGCAGTTCTTC
CDR3 protein: CASSGTSGSYNEQFF

D gene: .
J gene: TRBJ2-7
clone size: .
V gene: TRBV2
CDR3 DNA: TGTGCCAGCAGTGAAGTCCTCGAGCAGTACTTC
CDR3 protein: CASSEVLEQYF

D gene: .
J gene: TRBJ1-5
clone size: few
V gene: TRBV12-3/TRBV12-4
CDR3 DNA: TGTGCCAGCAGTCTAGTGGGGGGCTATCAGCCCCAGCATTTT
CDR3 protein: CASSLVGGYQPQHF

D gene: TRBD1
J gene: TRBJ2-7
clone size: once
V gene: TRBV19
CDR3 DNA: TGTGCCAGTAGTATTGCACAACAGGGGGTCACGTACGAGCAGTACTTC
CDR3 protein: CASSIAQQGVTYEQYF

D gene: .
J gene: TRBJ2-7
clone size: few
V gene: TRBV7-9
CDR3 DNA: TGTGCCAGCAGCCCCGGCCTTCGCGAGCAGTACTTC
CDR3 protein: CASSPGLREQYF

D gene: .
J gene: TRBJ1-1
clone size: .
V gene: TRBV12-5
CDR3 DNA: TGTGCTAGTGGTCCAGGGGTATCCGAAGCTTTCTTT
CDR3 protein: CASGPGVSEAFF

D gene: .
J gene: TRBJ2-3
clone size: few
V gene: TRBV9
CDR3 DNA: TGTGCCAGCAGCGTAGGAGGACGATATGGGGATACGCAGTATTTT
CDR3 protein: CASSVGGRYGDTQYF

D gene: .
J gene: TRBJ2-1
clone size: few
V gene: TRBV7-9
CDR3 DNA: TGTGCCAGCAGCTTAGGGGACATCTACAATGAGCAGTTCTTC
CDR3 protein: CASSLGDIYNEQFF

D gene: TRBD1
J gene: TRBJ1-1
clone size: .
V gene: TRBV5-1
CDR3 DNA: TGCGCCAGCAGCTTGGTGGGACAGGGGGACACTGAAGCTTTCTTT
CDR3 protein: CASSLVGQGDTEAFF

D gene: .
J gene: TRBJ2-5
clone size: .
V gene: TRBV5-6
CDR3 DNA: TGTGCCAGCAGCCGCGACAGCGGAGAGACCCAGTACTTC
CDR3 protein: CASSRDSGETQYF

D gene: .
J gene: TRBJ2-2
clone size: few
V gene: TRBV24-1
CDR3 DNA: TGTGCCACCAGTGATATTGGGATGGCCGGGTTGTCCGGGGAGCTGTTTTTT
CDR3 protein: CATSDIGMAGLSGELFF

D gene: .
J gene: TRBJ1-6
clone size: .
V gene: TRBV12-3/TRBV12-4
CDR3 DNA: TGTGCCAGCAGTCCCCTAGACAGGCCAGACTCACCCCTCCACTTT
CDR3 protein: CASSPLDRPDSPLHF